This T cell receptor (beta chain) was identified in a study of T-cell reconstitution after alpha-beta-depleted transplantation in children. Unique molecular identifiers featured in how the TCRbeta library was prepared. A single record per CDR3 protein comes from TCRdb applying MiXCR to the PCR reads. The sample has some 120,000 distinct CDR3 sequences; around a tenth are singletons. This CDR3 comprises 15 residues. Germline lookup yields CDR1 LNHNV and CDR2 YYDKDF (reference sequence). The V end lost 0 bases, the J end lost 1 base, and 10 bases lay between the germline ends. This clonotype was observed a handful of times.

Source: PBMCs, mostly from graft donor cells, taken 180 days after TCRalphabeta/CD19-depleted stem cell transplant. The sequence came from a girl under three years old who had a stem cell transplant for combined immunodeficiency, so the T cells may come from the graft donor. The chain is built from TRBV15 and TRBJ2-7, with D maybe TRBD1 (5 bases). CDR3 nucleotides: TGTGCCACCAGCAGAGAGGACAAGGGGTCCTACGAGCAGTACTTC. Its protein product is CATSREDKGSYEQYF.